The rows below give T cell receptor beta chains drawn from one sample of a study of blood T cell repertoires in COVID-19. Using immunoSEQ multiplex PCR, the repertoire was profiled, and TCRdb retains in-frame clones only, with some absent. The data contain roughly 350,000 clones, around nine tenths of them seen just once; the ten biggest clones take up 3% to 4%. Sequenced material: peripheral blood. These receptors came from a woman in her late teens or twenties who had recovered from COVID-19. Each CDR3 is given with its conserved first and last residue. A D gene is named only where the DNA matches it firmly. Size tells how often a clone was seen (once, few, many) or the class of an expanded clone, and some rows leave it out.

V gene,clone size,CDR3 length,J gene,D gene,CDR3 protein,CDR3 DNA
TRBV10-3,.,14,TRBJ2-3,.,CAISSAEGTDTQYF,TGTGCCATCAGTTCAGCGGAGGGCACAGATACGCAGTATTTT
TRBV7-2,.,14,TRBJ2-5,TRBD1,CASSSTGQTETQYF,TGTGCCAGCAGCTCTACGGGACAGACGGAGACCCAGTACTTC
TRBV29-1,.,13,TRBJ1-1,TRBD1,CSVAGQGPLGAFF,TGCAGCGTCGCGGGACAGGGGCCCCTAGGAGCTTTCTTT
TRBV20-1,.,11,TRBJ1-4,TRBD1,CSGQGGEKLFF,TGCAGCGGACAGGGAGGTGAAAAACTGTTTTTT
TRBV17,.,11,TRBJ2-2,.,CAGDNTGELFF,TGTGCGGGAGATAACACCGGGGAGCTGTTTTTT
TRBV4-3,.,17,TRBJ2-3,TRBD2,CASSQDQTSGSTDTQYF,TGCGCCAGCAGCCAAGATCAGACTAGCGGAAGCACAGATACGCAGTATTTT
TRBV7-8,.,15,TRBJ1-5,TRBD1,CASSPGTGQHQPQHF,TGTGCCAGCAGCCCCGGGACAGGGCAGCATCAGCCCCAGCATTTT
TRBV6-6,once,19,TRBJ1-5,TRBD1,CASSSGTGPPGTGNQPQHF,TGTGCCAGCAGCTCCGGGACAGGGCCCCCCGGGACGGGCAATCAGCCCCAGCATTTT
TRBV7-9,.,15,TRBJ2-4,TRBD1,CASSPTGGYADIQYF,TGTGCCAGCAGTCCGACAGGGGGATACGCGGACATTCAGTACTTC
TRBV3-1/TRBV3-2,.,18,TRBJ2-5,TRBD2,CASSQETSGRWEVETQYF,TGTGCCAGCAGCCAAGAGACTAGCGGGAGGTGGGAGGTAGAGACCCAGTACTTC
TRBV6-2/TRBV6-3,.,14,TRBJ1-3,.,CASSYSIQGNTIYF,TGTGCCAGCAGTTACTCGATCCAGGGAAACACCATATATTTT
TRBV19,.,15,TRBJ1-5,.,CASSSGTISNQPQHF,TGTGCCAGTAGTAGCGGGACCATTAGCAATCAGCCCCAGCATTTT
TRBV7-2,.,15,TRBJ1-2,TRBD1,CASSLYRQGDYGYTF,TGTGCCAGCAGCTTATATCGGCAGGGGGACTATGGCTACACCTTC
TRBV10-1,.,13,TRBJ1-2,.,CASSRNRAYGYTF,TGCGCCAGCAGCCGGAACAGAGCCTATGGCTACACCTTC
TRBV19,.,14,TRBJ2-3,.,CASKVAASTDTQYF,TGTGCCAGTAAGGTAGCGGCTAGCACAGATACGCAGTATTTT
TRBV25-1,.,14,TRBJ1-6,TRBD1,CASSATGGSSPLHF,TGTGCCAGCAGTGCCACAGGGGGCTCGTCACCCCTCCACTTT
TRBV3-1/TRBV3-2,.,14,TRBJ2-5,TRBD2,CASSHGTRRETQYF,TGTGCCAGCAGCCATGGGACTAGGCGAGAGACCCAGTACTTC